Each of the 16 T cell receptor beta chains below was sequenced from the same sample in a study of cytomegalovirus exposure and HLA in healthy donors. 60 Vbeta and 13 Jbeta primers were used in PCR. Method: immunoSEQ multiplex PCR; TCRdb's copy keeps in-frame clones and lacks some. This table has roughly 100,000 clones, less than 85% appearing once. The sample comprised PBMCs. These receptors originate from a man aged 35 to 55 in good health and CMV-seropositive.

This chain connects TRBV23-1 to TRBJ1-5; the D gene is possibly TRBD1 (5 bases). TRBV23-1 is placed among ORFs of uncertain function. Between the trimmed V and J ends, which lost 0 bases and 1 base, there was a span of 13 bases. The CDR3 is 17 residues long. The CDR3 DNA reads TGCGCCAGCAGTCAATCGTACGGGAGGGGAAGCAATCAGCCCCAGCATTTT. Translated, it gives CASSQSYGRGSNQPQHF.

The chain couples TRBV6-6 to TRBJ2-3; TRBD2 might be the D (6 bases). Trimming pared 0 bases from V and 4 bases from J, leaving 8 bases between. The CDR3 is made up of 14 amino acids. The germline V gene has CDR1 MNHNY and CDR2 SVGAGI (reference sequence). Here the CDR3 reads CASSYSGGADTQYF. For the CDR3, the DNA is TGTGCCAGCAGTTACTCGGGGGGAGCAGATACGCAGTATTTT.

The CDR3 nucleotides are TGTGCCAGCAGCTTAGTGGGGGGGAGCAATCAGCCCCAGCATTTT. Translated: CASSLVGGSNQPQHF. V and J are TRBV7-2 and TRBJ1-5; tentatively, D is TRBD1 (5 bases). The CDR3 is 15 amino acids. The V gene's germline CDR1 is SGHTA and CDR2 FQGNSA. V lost 1 base and J 1 base, leaving 8 bases between the germline ends. Full variable domain (outside the CDR3, taken from reference TRBV7-2 and TRBJ1-5): GAGVSQSPSNKVTEKGKDVELRCDPISGHTALYWYRQSLGQGLEFLIYFQGNSAPDKSGLPSDRFSAERTGGSVSTLTIQRTQQEDSAVYLCASSLVGGSNQPQHFGDGTRLSIL.

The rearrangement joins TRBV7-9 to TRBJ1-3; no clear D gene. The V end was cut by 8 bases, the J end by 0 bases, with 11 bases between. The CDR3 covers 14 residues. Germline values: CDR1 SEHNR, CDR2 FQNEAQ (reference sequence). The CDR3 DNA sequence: TGTGCCAGCGTAGACGGACTCTCTGGAAACACCATATATTTT. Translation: CASVDGLSGNTIYF.

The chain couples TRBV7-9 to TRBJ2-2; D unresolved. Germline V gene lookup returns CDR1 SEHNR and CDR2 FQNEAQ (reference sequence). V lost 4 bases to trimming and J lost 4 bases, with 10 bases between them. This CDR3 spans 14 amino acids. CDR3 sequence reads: CASSSPSVTGELFF. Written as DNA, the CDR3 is TGTGCCAGCAGCTCCCCCAGCGTCACCGGGGAGCTGTTTTTT. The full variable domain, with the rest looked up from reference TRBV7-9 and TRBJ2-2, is DTGVSQNPRHKITKRGQNVTFRCDPISEHNRLYWYRQTLGQGPEFLTYFQNEAQLEKSRLLSDRFSAERPKGSFSTLEIQRTEQGDSAMYLCASSSPSVTGELFFGEGSRLTVL.

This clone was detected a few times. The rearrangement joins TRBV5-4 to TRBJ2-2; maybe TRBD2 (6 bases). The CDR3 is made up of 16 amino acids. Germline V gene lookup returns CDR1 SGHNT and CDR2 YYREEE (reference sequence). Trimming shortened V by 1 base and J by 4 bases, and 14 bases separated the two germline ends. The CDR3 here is CASSLRRGIGTGELFF. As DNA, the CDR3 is TGTGCCAGCAGCTTGCGCCGGGGGATAGGCACCGGGGAGCTGTTTTTT. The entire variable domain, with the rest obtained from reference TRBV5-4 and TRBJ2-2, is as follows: ETGVTQSPTHLIKTRGQQVTLRCSSQSGHNTVSWYQQALGQGPQFIFQYYREEENGRGNFPPRFSGLQFPNYSSELNVNALELDDSALYLCASSLRRGIGTGELFFGEGSRLTVL.

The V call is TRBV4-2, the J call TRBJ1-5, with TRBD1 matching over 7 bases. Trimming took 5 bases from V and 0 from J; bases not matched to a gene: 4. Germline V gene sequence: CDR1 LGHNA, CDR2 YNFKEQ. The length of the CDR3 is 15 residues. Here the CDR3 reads CASSEGQASNQPQHF. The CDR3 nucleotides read TGTGCCAGCAGCGAAGGACAGGCTAGCAATCAGCCCCAGCATTTT.

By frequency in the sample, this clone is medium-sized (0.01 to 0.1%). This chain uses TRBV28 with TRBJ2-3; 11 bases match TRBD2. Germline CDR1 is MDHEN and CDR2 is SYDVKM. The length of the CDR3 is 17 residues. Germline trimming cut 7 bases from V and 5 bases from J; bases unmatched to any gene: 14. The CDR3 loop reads CASISPGTSGYIDTQYF. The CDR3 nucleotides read TGTGCCAGCATCTCCCCCGGGACTAGCGGATATATAGATACGCAGTATTTT.

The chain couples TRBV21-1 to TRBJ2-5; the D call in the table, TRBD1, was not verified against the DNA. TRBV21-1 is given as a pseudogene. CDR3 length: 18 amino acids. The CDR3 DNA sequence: TGTGCCAGCAGCAAAGCGGGACAGGAGATCCTAACCCAAGAGACCCAGTACTTC. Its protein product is CASSKAGQEILTQETQYF.

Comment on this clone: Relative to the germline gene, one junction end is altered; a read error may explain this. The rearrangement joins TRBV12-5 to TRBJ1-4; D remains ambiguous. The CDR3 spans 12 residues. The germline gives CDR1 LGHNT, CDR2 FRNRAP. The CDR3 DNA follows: TGTGCTAGTGGTTTATCCCCAGGCCCGGAGGTTTTT. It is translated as CASGLSPGPEVF.

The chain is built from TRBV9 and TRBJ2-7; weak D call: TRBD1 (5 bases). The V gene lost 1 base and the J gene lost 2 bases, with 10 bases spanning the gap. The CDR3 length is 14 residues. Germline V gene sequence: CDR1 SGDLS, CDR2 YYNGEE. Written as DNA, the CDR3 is TGTGCCAGCAGCGTAACAGACAGTCCCTACGAGCAGTACTTC. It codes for CASSVTDSPYEQYF.

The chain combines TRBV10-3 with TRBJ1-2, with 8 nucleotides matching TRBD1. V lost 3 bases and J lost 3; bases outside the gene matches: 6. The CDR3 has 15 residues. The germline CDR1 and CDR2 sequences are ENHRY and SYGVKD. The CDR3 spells CAISDVQGGDYGYTF. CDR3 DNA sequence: TGTGCCATCAGTGACGTACAGGGGGGGGACTATGGCTACACCTTC.

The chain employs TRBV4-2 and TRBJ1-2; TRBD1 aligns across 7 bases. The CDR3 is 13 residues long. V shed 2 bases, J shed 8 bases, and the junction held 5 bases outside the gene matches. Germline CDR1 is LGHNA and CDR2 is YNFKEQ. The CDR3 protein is CASSQRGLEGYTF. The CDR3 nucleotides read TGTGCCAGCAGCCAAAGGGGGCTGGAGGGCTACACCTTC.

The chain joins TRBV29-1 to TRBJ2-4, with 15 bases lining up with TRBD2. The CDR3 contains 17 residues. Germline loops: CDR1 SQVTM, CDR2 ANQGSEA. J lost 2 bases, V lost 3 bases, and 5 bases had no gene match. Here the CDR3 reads CSVDPGTSGGTKNIQYF. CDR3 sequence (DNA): TGCAGCGTTGACCCCGGGACTAGCGGGGGGACCAAAAACATTCAGTACTTC.

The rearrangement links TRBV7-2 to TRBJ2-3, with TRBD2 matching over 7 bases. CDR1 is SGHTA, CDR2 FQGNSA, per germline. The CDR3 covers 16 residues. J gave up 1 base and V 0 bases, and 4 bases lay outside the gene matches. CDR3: CASSLAAGVRTDTQYF. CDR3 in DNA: TGTGCCAGCAGCTTAGCCGCGGGAGTACGCACAGATACGCAGTATTTT. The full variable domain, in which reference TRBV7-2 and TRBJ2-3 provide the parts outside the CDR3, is GAGVSQSPSNKVTEKGKDVELRCDPISGHTALYWYRQSLGQGLEFLIYFQGNSAPDKSGLPSDRFSAERTGGSVSTLTIQRTQQEDSAVYLCASSLAAGVRTDTQYFGPGTRLTVL.

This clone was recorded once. CDR3 DNA: TGTGCCAGTAGTATGGTGCAGGGGGCTTGGAACACTGAAGCTTTCTTT. This gives the protein CASSMVQGAWNTEAFF. This chain links TRBV19 with TRBJ1-1; 8 positions match TRBD1. The germline gives CDR1 LNHDA, CDR2 SQIVND (reference sequence). The CDR3 runs 16 residues. After removal of 3 bases from V and 1 base from J, the junction contained 7 bases not matched to a gene. Full variable domain (remainder filled in from reference TRBV19 and TRBJ1-1): DGGITQSPKYLFRKEGQNVTLSCEQNLNHDAMYWYRQDPGQGLRLIYYSQIVNDFQKGDIAEGYSVSREKKESFPLTVTSAQKNPTAFYLCASSMVQGAWNTEAFFGQGTRLTVV.